This is a list of T cell receptor beta chains from one sample in a study of T cell responses to AZD1222 COVID-19 vaccine. TCRdb's table, derived via immunoSEQ multiplex PCR, lists solely in-frame clones and lacks some. Among just under 90,000 clones listed, roughly 90% were seen once. The material sequenced was peripheral blood, taken on day 0 of AZD1222 vaccination. The receptors originated from an adult in good health. CDR3s include the opening cysteine and the closing phenylalanine or tryptophan. The D gene is left open where the match is weak. Only part of the rows carry a size: once, few, many, or a class if the clone is expanded.

D	size	length	J	V	DNA	CDR3
NA	NA	19	TRBJ2-6	TRBV7-3	TGTGCCAGCAGCTTAACCCTAAATTCAATCGGGCCTGGGGCCAACGTCCTGACTTTC	CASSLTLNSIGPGANVLTF
NA	NA	15	TRBJ1-5	TRBV19	TGTGCCAGTAGTATAGGGGTGGGGAGCAATCAGCCCCAGCATTTT	CASSIGVGSNQPQHF
NA	NA	13	TRBJ1-6	TRBV18	TGTGCCAGCTCAGATACAGGGACTTCACCCCTCCACTTT	CASSDTGTSPLHF
TRBD1	NA	17	TRBJ1-5	TRBV19	TGTGCCAGTCGGCCCGGGACAGGGGGCCTAAACAATCAGCCCCAGCATTTT	CASRPGTGGLNNQPQHF
TRBD1	NA	13	TRBJ1-1	TRBV19	TGTGCCAGTAGTGACACAGGGGCCACTGAAGCTTTCTTT	CASSDTGATEAFF
TRBD1	NA	16	TRBJ1-2	TRBV28	TGTGCCAGCAGTTTATGGGGCCCCGGACAGGGTAGGGGCTACACCTTC	CASSLWGPGQGRGYTF
NA	NA	15	TRBJ2-1	TRBV21-1	TGTGCCAGCAGTAACCAGGGACTAGCGGCCAATGAGCAGTTCTTC	CASSNQGLAANEQFF
NA	few	15	TRBJ2-7	TRBV2	TGTGCCAGCGTAAGAGTTCCCGGAGGTGACTACGAGCAGTACTTC	CASVRVPGGDYEQYF
TRBD2	NA	15	TRBJ2-5	TRBV28	TGTGCCAGCAGTTTAAGCGGGAGATCTGTAGAGACCCAGTACTTC	CASSLSGRSVETQYF
TRBD1	NA	11	TRBJ2-1	TRBV2	TGTGCCAGCAGTACAGGGGGTGAGCAGTTCTTC	CASSTGGEQFF
TRBD1	NA	12	TRBJ1-3	TRBV28	TGTGCCACCGGGACAGATGGAAACACCATATATTTT	CATGTDGNTIYF
NA	once	15	TRBJ2-2	TRBV6-5	TGTGCCAGCAGGGACAGCCCGGGGGACACCGGGGAGCTGTTTTTT	CASRDSPGDTGELFF
TRBD1	NA	15	TRBJ2-7	TRBV7-9	TGTGCCAGCAGCTTAGGACAGGGGGATCGGTACGAGCAGTACTTC	CASSLGQGDRYEQYF
NA	NA	16	TRBJ1-3	TRBV5-6	TGTGCCAGCAGCTTGGGAGGTACGGCCTCTGGAAACACCATATATTTT	CASSLGGTASGNTIYF
NA	NA	15	TRBJ1-1	TRBV18	TGTGCCAGCTCACCAGGGCTAGAAATGAACACTGAAGCTTTCTTT	CASSPGLEMNTEAFF
TRBD1	NA	14	TRBJ2-7	TRBV6-1	TGTGCCAGCAGTGCAGGACAGGCCTTCTACGAGCAGTACTTC	CASSAGQAFYEQYF
NA	few	15	TRBJ1-2	TRBV19	TGTGCCAGTAGTACCTCCGTGGGGGCTAGGTATGGCTACACCTTC	CASSTSVGARYGYTF
NA	NA	18	TRBJ1-4	TRBV6-1	TGTGCCAGCAGTGAAGCCTTATGGGGGGGGGAATTAGGTGAAAAACTGTTTTTT	CASSEALWGGELGEKLFF
NA	NA	14	TRBJ1-2	TRBV7-2	TGTGCCAGCAGCTCACCCATAGCTAACTATGGCTACACCTTC	CASSSPIANYGYTF
NA	NA	13	TRBJ1-1	TRBV5-1	TGCGCCAGCAGCTATACGGGGGGCACTGAAGCTTTCTTT	CASSYTGGTEAFF
NA	NA	13	TRBJ2-5	TRBV12-3/TRBV12-4	TGTGCCAGCGGTGGGACTCGGTTGTCGACCCAGTACTTC	CASGGTRLSTQYF
NA	NA	15	TRBJ2-7	TRBV6-5	TGTGCCAGCAGTCAACAGGCCAAGCATAACTACGAGCAGTACTTC	CASSQQAKHNYEQYF
NA	NA	15	TRBJ2-2	TRBV19	TGTGCCAGTAGTATGTGGCAGGCCGGCACCGGGGAGCTGTTTTTT	CASSMWQAGTGELFF
NA	NA	11	TRBJ2-7	TRBV10-3	TGTGCCATCAGTAAGGGCTACGAGCAGTACTTC	CAISKGYEQYF
TRBD1	NA	14	TRBJ2-7	TRBV28	TGTGCCAGCATCCTCGGGACAGGGGGCCACGAGCAGTACTTC	CASILGTGGHEQYF
NA	NA	12	TRBJ2-1	TRBV18	TGTGCCAGCTCCCCCCAGGGGAATGAGCAGTTCTTC	CASSPQGNEQFF
TRBD2	NA	16	TRBJ2-5	TRBV10-1	TGCGCCAGCAGTGAGTCAACTAGCGGGATCGGAGAGACCCAGTACTTC	CASSESTSGIGETQYF
NA	NA	19	TRBJ1-6	TRBV19	TGTGCCAGTAGTATGGACTTCTCCGGGACAAGCCGCTTAAATTCACCCCTCCACTTT	CASSMDFSGTSRLNSPLHF
NA	NA	13	TRBJ2-7	TRBV5-1	TGCGCCAGCAGGCTCTCAAGCTCCTACGAGCAGTACTTC	CASRLSSSYEQYF
TRBD1	NA	16	TRBJ1-1	TRBV6-2/TRBV6-3	TGTGCCAGCAGTTACAACCCAGGGGGCACGAACACTGAAGCTTTCTTT	CASSYNPGGTNTEAFF
NA	NA	15	TRBJ2-7	TRBV6-1	TGTGCCAGCAGTGAATTTTTAGGTGTCTCCTACGAGCAGTACTTC	CASSEFLGVSYEQYF
NA	NA	14	TRBJ1-4	TRBV5-1	TGCGCCAGCAGCTTGGATTCACTTAATGAAAAACTGTTTTTT	CASSLDSLNEKLFF
NA	few	14	TRBJ2-3	TRBV3-1/TRBV3-2	TGTGCCAGCAGCCCGTCACTACTGGAGGATACGCAGTATTTT	CASSPSLLEDTQYF
NA	NA	12	TRBJ2-3	TRBV18	TGTGCCAGCTCACCTCCGGGGGATACGCAGTATTTT	CASSPPGDTQYF
NA	NA	15	TRBJ2-1	TRBV7-9	TGTGCCAGCAGCCAGAGGGACTTCAGATTCAATGAGCAGTTCTTC	CASSQRDFRFNEQFF
NA	once	13	TRBJ2-5	TRBV6-2/TRBV6-3	TGTGCCAGCAGCCCGGGACTTCAAGAGACCCAGTACTTC	CASSPGLQETQYF
TRBD1	NA	15	TRBJ1-2	TRBV5-4	TGTGCCAGCAGCTCACGTACGGGACAGTCCTATGGCTACACCTTC	CASSSRTGQSYGYTF
NA	NA	15	TRBJ1-4	TRBV28	TGTGCCAGCAGTCTATGGACGGAGACTAATGAAAAACTGTTTTTT	CASSLWTETNEKLFF
TRBD1	once	14	TRBJ1-2	TRBV5-4	TGTGCCAGCAACATAGACAGGGACTTCTATGGCTACACCTTC	CASNIDRDFYGYTF
TRBD2	NA	15	TRBJ2-7	TRBV7-6	TGTGCCAGCAGCTTACAGGGGACTAGCGGATACGAGCAGTACTTC	CASSLQGTSGYEQYF
TRBD1	NA	16	TRBJ1-6	TRBV30	TGTGCCTGGAGCGGACAGGCGAGCTCCTATAATTCACCCCTCCACTTT	CAWSGQASSYNSPLHF
TRBD1	NA	14	TRBJ1-2	TRBV18	TGTGCCAGCTCACGGGACAGCCCTAACTATGGCTACACCTTC	CASSRDSPNYGYTF
TRBD1	once	17	TRBJ1-5	TRBV28	TGTGCCAGCAGTCCCCCCGGCCGACAGGGGGCGGATCAGCCCCAGCATTTT	CASSPPGRQGADQPQHF
NA	NA	14	TRBJ2-3	TRBV6-5	TGTGCCAGCACCTTCGGAGGAAGCACAGATACGCAGTATTTT	CASTFGGSTDTQYF
TRBD1	NA	13	TRBJ2-4	TRBV6-5	TGTGCCAGCAGGGGCGACAGGGGGAACATTCAGTACTTC	CASRGDRGNIQYF
NA	NA	15	TRBJ2-5	TRBV5-1	TGCGCCAGCAGCTTGAGCACGGGTCCTCAAGAGACCCAGTACTTC	CASSLSTGPQETQYF
NA	NA	13	TRBJ1-1	TRBV18	TGTGCCAGCTCATCAGATTTGAACACTGAAGCTTTCTTT	CASSSDLNTEAFF
TRBD1	NA	15	TRBJ1-5	TRBV18	TGTGCCAGCTCACCGAACAGACAGGGCGGCCAGCCCCAGCATTTT	CASSPNRQGGQPQHF
NA	NA	14	TRBJ2-1	TRBV4-3	TGCGCCAGCAGCCAAGATCGAGACTACAATGAGCAGTTCTTC	CASSQDRDYNEQFF
TRBD2	NA	19	TRBJ2-3	TRBV19	TGTGCCAGTACTCAACAAGGAGTAGCGGGAGTGGGATCGACAGATACGCAGTATTTT	CASTQQGVAGVGSTDTQYF
NA	NA	14	TRBJ2-7	TRBV6-5	TGTGCCAGCAGACCAGCTGCTTCGGGCAACGGGCAGTACTTC	CASRPAASGNGQYF
NA	NA	15	TRBJ1-1	TRBV19	TGTGCCAGTAGTTTTGCGTGGGGAACCTCCACTGAAGCTTTCTTT	CASSFAWGTSTEAFF
NA	NA	13	TRBJ1-2	TRBV28	TGTGCCAGCAGTTTAGGACAGAACTATGGCTACACCTTC	CASSLGQNYGYTF
TRBD1	NA	14	TRBJ1-1	TRBV4-1	TGCGCCAGCAGCCGGGACAGGGGGCCGGACGAAGCTTTCTTT	CASSRDRGPDEAFF
NA	NA	16	TRBJ2-1	TRBV27	TGTGCCAGCAGTTTACCCACGGCGGAAGGATACAATGAGCAGTTCTTC	CASSLPTAEGYNEQFF
NA	NA	11	TRBJ1-1	TRBV20-1	TGCAGTGCTAGGCCGTCCACTGAAGCTTTCTTT	CSARPSTEAFF